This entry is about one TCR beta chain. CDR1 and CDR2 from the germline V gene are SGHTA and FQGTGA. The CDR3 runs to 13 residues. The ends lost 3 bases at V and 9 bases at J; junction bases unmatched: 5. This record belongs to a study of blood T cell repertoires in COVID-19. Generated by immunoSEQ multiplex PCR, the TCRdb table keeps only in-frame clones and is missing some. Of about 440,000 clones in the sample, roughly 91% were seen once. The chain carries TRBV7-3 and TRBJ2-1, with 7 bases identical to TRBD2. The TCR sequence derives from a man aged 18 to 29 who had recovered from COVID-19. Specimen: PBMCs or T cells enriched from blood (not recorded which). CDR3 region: CASSFGLDGEQFF. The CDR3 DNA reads TGTGCCAGCAGCTTTGGACTAGATGGTGAGCAGTTCTTC.